This entry features one TCR beta chain sequence. The sample is drawn from a study of blood T cell repertoires in COVID-19. On the study more broadly: PBMCs, B-cell-depleted T cells, or T cells were the source of the cDNA or gDNA that made up the material.

Under the authors' procedure: Estimation of nucleated cell counts was performed using reference gene primer amplification. Sequenced by immunoSEQ multiplex PCR; TCRdb stores in-frame clones only, minus some. From that table come the V and J calls and clone size; the DNA was used to work out D and trimming. The data show 300,000 to 350,000 clones, approximately 90% seen once. The sequence came from a woman younger than 45 with COVID-19, enrolled during active disease. Material for sequencing was peripheral blood.

CDR3 in DNA: TGTGCCAGCAGTTTACTTTCAGGGGAGTTTGGGACCCAGTACTTC. Its protein is CASSLLSGEFGTQYF. The chain joins TRBV28 to TRBJ2-5, with D perhaps matching TRBD1 (6 bases). The CDR3 sequence is 15 residues long. Trimming stripped 2 bases from V and 7 bases from J, with 17 bases between. Germline CDR1 MDHEN, CDR2 SYDVKM.